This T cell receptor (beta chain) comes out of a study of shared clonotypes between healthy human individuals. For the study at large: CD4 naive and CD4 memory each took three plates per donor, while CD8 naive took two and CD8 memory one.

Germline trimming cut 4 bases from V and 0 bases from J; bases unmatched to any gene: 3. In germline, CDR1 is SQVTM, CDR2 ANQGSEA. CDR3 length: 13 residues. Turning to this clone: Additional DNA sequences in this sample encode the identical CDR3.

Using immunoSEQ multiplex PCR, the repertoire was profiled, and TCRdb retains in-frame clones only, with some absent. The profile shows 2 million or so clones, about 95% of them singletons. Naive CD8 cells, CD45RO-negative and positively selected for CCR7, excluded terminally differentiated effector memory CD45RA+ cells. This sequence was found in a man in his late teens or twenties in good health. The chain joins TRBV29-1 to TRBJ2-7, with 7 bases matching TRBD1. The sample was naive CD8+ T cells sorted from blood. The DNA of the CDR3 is TGCAGCGTTGTACAGGGGAGCTCCTACGAGCAGTACTTC. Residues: CSVVQGSSYEQYF.